These T cell receptor beta chains were read from a single sample in a study of T cell responses to AZD1222 COVID-19 vaccine. Produced via immunoSEQ multiplex PCR; TCRdb's table is partial and in-frame only. The sample lists over 200,000 clones, 94% seen once, with over 1.5% in the top ten. This material consisted of peripheral blood, taken 28 days after the second dose of the MenACWY control vaccine. The receptor source for this set is an adult who received the MenACWY meningococcal vaccine as a control. Each CDR3 is given with its conserved first and last residue. A D gene is named only where the DNA matches it firmly. Rows may omit the clone size; those that give it use once, few, many or a size class.

V gene: TRBV7-9; clone size: NA; J gene: TRBJ1-6; D gene: TRBD1; CDR3 protein: CASSSQGVESPLHF; CDR3 DNA: TGTGCCAGCAGCTCACAGGGGGTGGAATCACCCCTCCACTTT
V gene: TRBV27; clone size: NA; J gene: TRBJ2-5; D gene: NA; CDR3 protein: CASAPGLFYQETQYF; CDR3 DNA: TGTGCCAGCGCCCCGGGTTTGTTCTACCAAGAGACCCAGTACTTC
V gene: TRBV18; clone size: NA; J gene: TRBJ2-5; D gene: NA; CDR3 protein: CASSPPDVGLEETQYF; CDR3 DNA: TGTGCCAGCTCACCACCGGACGTGGGGTTGGAGGAGACCCAGTACTTC
V gene: TRBV5-5; clone size: NA; J gene: TRBJ2-1; D gene: NA; CDR3 protein: CASMGASYNEQFF; CDR3 DNA: TGTGCCAGCATGGGGGCTAGCTACAATGAGCAGTTCTTC
V gene: TRBV2; clone size: once; J gene: TRBJ2-3; D gene: NA; CDR3 protein: CASTPAPDDLTDTQYF; CDR3 DNA: TGTGCCAGCACTCCCGCCCCGGACGATCTCACAGATACGCAGTATTTT
V gene: TRBV2; clone size: NA; J gene: TRBJ2-7; D gene: NA; CDR3 protein: CAVTDRDEQYF; CDR3 DNA: TGTGCCGTTACGGACCGGGACGAGCAGTACTTC
V gene: TRBV29-1; clone size: NA; J gene: TRBJ2-5; D gene: NA; CDR3 protein: CSVGKGRETQYF; CDR3 DNA: TGCAGCGTTGGCAAGGGGCGGGAGACCCAGTACTTC
V gene: TRBV6-5; clone size: NA; J gene: TRBJ2-7; D gene: NA; CDR3 protein: CASSYGGSYEQYF; CDR3 DNA: TGTGCCAGCAGTTACGGGGGCTCCTACGAGCAGTACTTC
V gene: TRBV5-1; clone size: NA; J gene: TRBJ1-4; D gene: TRBD1; CDR3 protein: CASTRGGQREKLFF; CDR3 DNA: TGCGCCAGCACCAGAGGGGGCCAAAGAGAAAAACTGTTTTTT
V gene: TRBV6-5; clone size: NA; J gene: TRBJ2-3; D gene: NA; CDR3 protein: CASSYSGDTQYF; CDR3 DNA: TGTGCCAGCAGTTACTCTGGGGATACGCAGTATTTT
V gene: TRBV10-2; clone size: once; J gene: TRBJ1-2; D gene: NA; CDR3 protein: CASSVNSYYGYTF; CDR3 DNA: TGCGCCAGCAGTGTGAACAGTTACTATGGCTACACCTTC
V gene: TRBV18; clone size: NA; J gene: TRBJ2-1; D gene: TRBD1; CDR3 protein: CASAGTGPNNEQFF; CDR3 DNA: TGTGCCAGCGCCGGGACAGGGCCTAACAATGAGCAGTTCTTC
V gene: TRBV6-6; clone size: NA; J gene: TRBJ2-7; D gene: NA; CDR3 protein: CASSSGVGSYEQYF; CDR3 DNA: TGTGCCAGCAGTTCAGGGGTCGGCTCCTACGAGCAGTACTTC
V gene: TRBV30; clone size: NA; J gene: TRBJ2-4; D gene: NA; CDR3 protein: CAWNRAVGNIQYF; CDR3 DNA: TGTGCCTGGAATAGGGCGGTGGGAAACATTCAGTACTTC
V gene: TRBV9; clone size: NA; J gene: TRBJ1-4; D gene: NA; CDR3 protein: CASSPHEILAEKLFF; CDR3 DNA: TGTGCCAGCAGTCCGCACGAAATACTCGCTGAAAAACTGTTTTTT
V gene: TRBV5-8; clone size: NA; J gene: TRBJ2-1; D gene: TRBD2; CDR3 protein: CASRRTSVHEQFF; CDR3 DNA: TGTGCCAGCAGGCGAACTAGCGTCCATGAGCAGTTCTTC